A single sample is the source of the 25 T cell receptor beta chains below, sequenced in a study of T cell changes during pregnancy in multiple sclerosis. The table came from immunoSEQ multiplex PCR; TCRdb's copy has only in-frame clones and leaves some out. The sample comprises around 44,000 clones, around 92% of which are singletons, and 1.3% rests with the top ten. Specimen: peripheral blood. These receptors all come from a female donor with multiple sclerosis, enrolled in a pregnancy study.

This rearrangement joins TRBV18 to TRBJ1-2; D is uncertain. V was clipped by 0 bases and J by 6 bases, with 14 bases between them. The germline gives CDR1 KGHSH, CDR2 LQKENI. The CDR3 covers 15 residues. The chain's CDR3 is CASSPPYRTENGYTF. The CDR3 DNA follows: TGTGCCAGCTCACCACCTTATCGAACGGAAAATGGCTACACCTTC.

The chain recombines TRBV5-1 with TRBJ2-5, with TRBD1 matching 12 bases. The CDR3 is made up of 18 amino acids. CDR1 SGHRS and CDR2 YFSETQ come from the germline V gene. Trimming took 4 bases from V and 5 from J; bases not matched to a gene: 15. As DNA, the CDR3 is TGCGCCAGCAGCAGGGGGATACCGGGACAGGGGGCGCGGGAGACCCAGTACTTC. Protein: CASSRGIPGQGARETQYF.

V gene TRBV28 combines with J gene TRBJ2-7, with D possibly called TRBD1 or TRBD2 (6 bases each). Germline V gives CDR1 MDHEN, CDR2 SYDVKM. This CDR3 is 19 amino acids long. With 1 base removed from V and 3 bases from J, the gap between germline ends came to 25 bases. CDR3 DNA: TGTGCCAGCAGTTTATCATTAGGGGGGCGGGCAGGTGCCTTCTACGAGCAGTACTTC. Translation: CASSLSLGGRAGAFYEQYF. Variable domain in full (rest from reference TRBV28 and TRBJ2-7): DVKVTQSSRYLVKRTGEKVFLECVQDMDHENMFWYRQDPGLGLRLIYFSYDVKMKEKGDIPEGYSVSREKKERFSLILESASTNQTSMYLCASSLSLGGRAGAFYEQYFGPGTRLTVT.

The chain joins TRBV11-2 to TRBJ2-5, with 8 bases that match TRBD1. This CDR3 comprises 13 residues. Germline CDR1 and CDR2: SGHAT and FQNNGV. V lost 5 bases to trimming and J lost 10 bases; unmatched junction nucleotides: 9. The CDR3 loop is CASSLRGQELQYF. CDR3 coding DNA: TGTGCCAGCAGCCTAAGGGGACAGGAGCTCCAGTACTTC.

The V and J genes are TRBV30 and TRBJ2-5; D unclear. Trimming took 2 bases from V and 2 from J, leaving 9 bases between them. The length of the CDR3 is 13 residues. The germline gives CDR1 GTSNPN, CDR2 SVGIG (reference sequence). CDR3 in amino acids: CAWSTAFQETQYF. The DNA for the CDR3 is TGTGCCTGGAGTACGGCTTTTCAAGAGACCCAGTACTTC.

The CDR3: CASSPSGGAGDTGELFF. In DNA form, the CDR3 reads TGTGCCAGCTCACCAAGTGGAGGGGCTGGGGACACCGGGGAGCTGTTTTTT. V usage is TRBV18 and J usage is TRBJ2-2; weak D call: TRBD2 (6 bases). The CDR3 consists of 17 residues. From germline, CDR1 is KGHSH and CDR2 LQKENI. Trimming pared 2 bases from V and 3 bases from J, leaving 16 bases between.

The V call is TRBV11-1, the J call TRBJ2-2; no clear D. The V and J ends lost 4 bases and 2 bases respectively, with 11 bases between them. The CDR3 contains 15 residues. The germline gives CDR1 SGHAT, CDR2 FQDESV (reference sequence). The DNA for the CDR3 is TGTGCCAGCAGCTACAAAGGATTTAACACCGGGGAGCTGTTTTTT. Its protein product is CASSYKGFNTGELFF.

V and J are TRBV7-8 and TRBJ2-7, with 9 nucleotides matching TRBD2. Trimming took 5 bases from V and 4 from J; bases not matched to a gene: 9. There are 15 residues in the CDR3. CDR1 and CDR2 from the germline V gene are SGHVS and FQNEAQ. In nucleotides, the CDR3 is TGTGCCAGCAGCCCCCCTAGCGGGATAGATTACGAGCAGTACTTC. Its translation: CASSPPSGIDYEQYF. Filled out from reference TRBV7-8 and TRBJ2-7, the complete variable domain reads GAGVSQSPRYKVAKRGQDVALRCDPISGHVSLFWYQQALGQGPEFLTYFQNEAQLDKSGLPSDRFFAERPEGSVSTLKIQRTQQEDSAVYLCASSPPSGIDYEQYFGPGTRLTVT.

The rearrangement joins TRBV5-1 to TRBJ1-3, with D uncertain. This CDR3 is 15 amino acids long. Trimming cost V 4 bases and J 0 bases, with 11 bases left between them. Germline V CDR1 and CDR2: SGHRS, YFSETQ. The CDR3 coding sequence is TGCGCCAGCAGCCCGGAAATTCTCTCTGGAAACACCATATATTTT. Protein product: CASSPEILSGNTIYF. The full variable domain, in which reference TRBV5-1 and TRBJ1-3 provide the parts outside the CDR3, is KAGVTQTPRYLIKTRGQQVTLSCSPISGHRSVSWYQQTPGQGLQFLFEYFSETQRNKGNFPGRFSGRQFSNSRSEMNVSTLELGDSALYLCASSPEILSGNTIYFGEGSWLTVV.

The rearrangement uses TRBV9 and TRBJ1-2, with a possible D match to TRBD1 (5 bases). This CDR3 spans 12 amino acids. Germline assignment: CDR1 SGDLS and CDR2 YYNGEE. V shed 1 base and J shed 7 bases, with 8 bases lying between them. CDR3 in amino acids: CASSVLRGGYTF. Here the CDR3 DNA reads TGTGCCAGCAGCGTATTGAGGGGTGGCTACACCTTC.

This clone is a singleton in its sample. The chain links TRBV15 to TRBJ2-1; 11 bases agree with TRBD2. The CDR3 contains 15 residues. CDR1 is LNHNV, CDR2 YYDKDF, per germline (reference sequence). J gave up 4 bases and V 5 bases, and 4 bases lay outside the gene matches. The CDR3 bases are TGTGCCACCAGCCTAGCGGGAGGACCGTACAATGAGCAGTTCTTC. Its protein is CATSLAGGPYNEQFF. Drawing the rest from reference TRBV15 and TRBJ2-1, the complete variable domain is DAMVIQNPRYQVTQFGKPVTLSCSQTLNHNVMYWYQQKSSQAPKLLFHYYDKDFNNEADTPDNFQSRRPNTSFCFLDIRSPGLGDTAMYLCATSLAGGPYNEQFFGPGTRLTVL.

The V call is TRBV7-9, the J call TRBJ2-7; D may be TRBD1 or TRBD2 (7 bases each). Deletions cut 5 bases from V and 2 bases from J, with 16 bases between. In germline, CDR1 is SEHNR, CDR2 FQNEAQ (reference sequence). The CDR3 runs 15 residues. As DNA, the CDR3 is TGTGCCAGCAGCCCTAGATCAGGGGGGGCCTACGAGCAGTACTTC. This codes for CASSPRSGGAYEQYF.

This clone has only one observation. V usage is TRBV12-1 and J usage is TRBJ2-7; the DNA was not used to check the table's D call, TRBD2. TRBV12-1 is recorded as a pseudogene. The CDR3 length is 14 residues. The CDR3 loop is CASSRPGLGYEQYF. For the CDR3, the DNA is TGTGCCAGCAGCCGCCCGGGACTCGGCTACGAGCAGTACTTC.

This chain links TRBV29-1 with TRBJ1-5; D remains unclear. Germline lookup yields CDR1 SQVTM and CDR2 ANQGSEA. This CDR3 has 12 residues. V lost 6 bases and J 4 bases, leaving 10 bases between the germline ends. CDR3 in amino acids: CSVRTPNQPQHF. The CDR3 DNA sequence: TGCAGCGTCCGGACCCCAAATCAGCCCCAGCATTTT.

This chain links TRBV11-2 with TRBJ2-1; 8 nucleotides match TRBD2. With 4 bases clipped from V and 1 base from J, the junction kept 9 bases outside the gene matches. The CDR3 runs to 17 residues. Germline values: CDR1 SGHAT, CDR2 FQNNGV. The CDR3 DNA is TGTGCCAGCAGCTCACGAAGCGGGAGTGGGTCCTACAATGAGCAGTTCTTC. Protein: CASSSRSGSGSYNEQFF.

This sequence joins TRBV5-4 and TRBJ2-1; D call uncertain. V was cut by 0 bases and J by 6 bases, with 7 bases left in between. The CDR3 covers 13 residues. Germline lookup yields CDR1 SGHNT and CDR2 YYREEE (reference sequence). The CDR3 DNA sequence: TGTGCCAGCAGCTTGGCGGCAGGCAATGAGCAGTTCTTC. Its protein product is CASSLAAGNEQFF.

This chain connects TRBV27 to TRBJ1-3; 10 nucleotides match TRBD1. V shed 5 bases, J shed 0 bases, and the junction held 13 bases outside the gene matches. This CDR3 has 19 amino acids. Germline V gene lookup returns CDR1 MNHEY and CDR2 SMNVEV (reference sequence). For the CDR3, the DNA is TGTGCCAGCAGTCCCGGGACAGGGGTTAGGCTAGGCTCTGGAAACACCATATATTTT. It encodes CASSPGTGVRLGSGNTIYF.

V usage is TRBV28 and J usage is TRBJ2-7, with 14 bases that match TRBD2. Losses at the gene ends were 6 bases for V and 10 bases for J; bases not matched to a gene: 8. Germline loops: CDR1 MDHEN, CDR2 SYDVKM. CDR3 length equals 14 residues. The CDR3 coding sequence is TGTGCCAGCAGACCGACAGGGACTAGCGGGAGACAGTACTTC. Encoded protein: CASRPTGTSGRQYF.

This sequence joins TRBV29-1 and TRBJ2-5, with D tentatively TRBD1 (7 bases). The germline gives CDR1 SQVTM, CDR2 ANQGSEA. This CDR3 is 15 amino acids long. The V gene lost 4 bases and the J gene lost 4 bases, with 19 bases spanning the gap. CDR3 sequence: CSVGVQGGFRETQYF. DNA of the CDR3: TGCAGCGTTGGAGTGCAGGGGGGTTTTCGAGAGACCCAGTACTTC.

CDR3 coding DNA: TGTGCCAGCAGTTTATATGGGTTCGGAAGGTCGGGAGCTTTCTTT. Its translation: CASSLYGFGRSGAFF. The chain employs TRBV27 and TRBJ1-1; D is unresolved. Trimming took off 1 base at V and 10 bases at J, with 19 bases between the two ends. This CDR3 has 15 amino acids. CDR1 is MNHEY and CDR2 is SMNVEV in the germline V gene (reference sequence).

This CDR3 reads CASSLAPGPMQGGYTF. CDR3 coding DNA: TGCGCCAGCAGCTTGGCCCCGGGGCCGATGCAAGGGGGCTACACCTTC. V is TRBV5-1 and J is TRBJ1-2; D perhaps matches TRBD1 (5 bases). This CDR3 has 16 residues. V lost 0 bases, J lost 8 bases, and 20 bases lay in between. The germline V gene encodes CDR1 SGHRS and CDR2 YFSETQ.

V usage is TRBV29-1 and J usage is TRBJ2-5; no clear D gene. CDR3 length: 11 residues. The ends were cut back, 3 bases at V and 3 bases at J, with 5 bases in the middle. Germline CDR1 reads SQVTM; CDR2 reads ANQGSEA. CDR3 protein: CSVEAEETQYF. As DNA, the CDR3 is TGCAGCGTTGAGGCGGAAGAGACCCAGTACTTC.

The genes are TRBV5-1 and TRBJ2-1; D tentatively fits TRBD1 or TRBD2 (6 bases each). CDR3 length: 14 amino acids. The ends were cut back, 4 bases at V and 5 bases at J, with 13 bases in the middle. Germline CDR1 is SGHRS and CDR2 is YFSETQ. The DNA for the CDR3 is TGCGCCAGCAGCAGGGGGAGGTCCAACAATGAGCAGTTCTTC. Its translation is CASSRGRSNNEQFF.

This chain joins TRBV10-1 and TRBJ1-2; D uncertain. The CDR3 has 13 residues. Trimming shortened V by 3 bases and J by 3 bases, and 8 bases separated the two germline ends. Germline lookup yields CDR1 WNHNN and CDR2 SYGVQD (reference sequence). CDR3 sequence (DNA): TGCGCCAGCAGTGACGATAGATACTATGGCTACACCTTC. It yields the protein CASSDDRYYGYTF.

Only one count was recorded for this clone. The chain links TRBV5-4 to TRBJ1-5, with D uncertain. There are 13 residues in the CDR3. The germline V and J ends were trimmed by 3 bases and 9 bases, with 13 bases remaining between them. The germline gives CDR1 SGHNT, CDR2 YYREEE (reference sequence). DNA for the CDR3: TGTGCCAGCAGCTCCGGTGGGTTCGGGCCCCAGCATTTT. This encodes CASSSGGFGPQHF.